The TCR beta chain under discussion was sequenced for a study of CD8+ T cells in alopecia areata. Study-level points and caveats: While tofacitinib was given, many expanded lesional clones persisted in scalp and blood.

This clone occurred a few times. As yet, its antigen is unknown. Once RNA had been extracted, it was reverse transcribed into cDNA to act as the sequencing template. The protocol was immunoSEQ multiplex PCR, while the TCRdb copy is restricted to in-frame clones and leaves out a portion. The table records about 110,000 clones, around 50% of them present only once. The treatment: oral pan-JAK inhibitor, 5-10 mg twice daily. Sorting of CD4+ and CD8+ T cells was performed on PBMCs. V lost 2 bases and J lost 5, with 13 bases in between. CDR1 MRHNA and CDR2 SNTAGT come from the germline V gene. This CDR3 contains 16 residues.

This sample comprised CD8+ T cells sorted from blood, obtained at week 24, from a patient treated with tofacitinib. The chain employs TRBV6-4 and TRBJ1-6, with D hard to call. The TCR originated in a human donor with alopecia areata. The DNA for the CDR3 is TGTGCCAGCAGTGACCAGCCTTGGGATAATAATTCACCCCTCCACTTT. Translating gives CASSDQPWDNNSPLHF.